This TCR beta chain came from a study of OX40 agonist ivuxolimab in advanced cancers. Concerning the study at large: Ivuxolimab, which targeted the costimulatory receptor OX40 (CD134), was an agonistic, fully human IgG2 monoclonal antibody. Intravenous ivuxolimab was administered to patients every 2 weeks at six dose levels: 0.01, 0.1, 0.3, 1.5, 3 and 10 mg/kg. Of the approximately 50 dose-escalation patients, hepatocellular carcinoma was present in about 20, melanoma in around 15, renal cell carcinoma in 9 and head and neck cancer in 9. A male proportion of 70% to 90% and a mean age of around 60 years, ranging from roughly 23 to 80, were recorded for the dose-escalation cohort. Patients were allowed to have had prior anti-PD-1, anti-PD-L1 or anti-CTLA-4 therapy, and approximately 40% of the dose-escalation patients had previously received checkpoint inhibitors. Partial responses were achieved by three dose-escalation patients, of whom one had hepatocellular carcinoma and two had cutaneous melanoma. The purpose of peripheral TCRbeta sequencing was to test whether ivuxolimab changed TCR sequence diversity and led to clonal T-cell expansion. The monotherapy dose-escalation portion (N of about 49 patients) of the phase I ivuxolimab trial is reported in the paper. On the study overall, not on this receptor specifically: Low levels of normalized T-cell clonal expansion were also seen in some patients who did not respond. At doses of 0.1 to 3.0 mg/kg, clonal expansion of both CD4+ and CD8+ blood T cells was observed from baseline to week 6. Which antigens the clonally expanded peripheral T cells were specific for was not determined. After ivuxolimab, more expanded clones were found on average in CD8+ T cells than in CD4+ T cells. Partial responders in the 0.1-3.0 mg/kg groups had among the lowest normalized peripheral clonal expansion, especially among CD8+ T cells.

For sequencing of the TCRbeta CDR3 region, genomic DNA was extracted from the sorted cells. The immunoSEQ Assay was used to sequence the TCRbeta CDR3 regions. TCRdb stores this immuneACCESS table with in-frame sequences only. Part of the clones is absent; in the studies checked, under half of the shortfall reflects unresolved V genes, and no reason is known for the rest. For this sample the table gives 60,000 to 100,000 clones, of which more than 75% were detected only once. Jointly, the top ten make up more than 0.5% of the sample. The CDR3 holds 15 amino acids from the cysteine to the phenylalanine. Of all the DNA, just the CDR3 is kept, 45 bases in frame from base 1. With regard to this clone: Its specific antigen is unknown. Per-nucleotide qualities are absent, and no much larger clonotype sits a single base away.

Patients with a history of autoimmune disease or receiving systemic immunosuppression were excluded from the trial. Peripheral blood for TCR sequencing was collected from all dose cohorts at baseline, on cycle 4 day 1, and on cycle 7 day 1. Samples were obtained from an open-label, multicenter, first-in-human phase I dose-escalation trial of ivuxolimab. Adults with locally advanced or metastatic melanoma, renal cell, hepatocellular, or head and neck squamous cell carcinoma were enrolled in the trial. Before TCR sequencing, CD4+ and CD8+ T cells were separately sorted from peripheral blood. The sample consisted of CD4+ or CD8+ T cells sorted from blood, taken in a trial of the OX40 agonist ivuxolimab. The receptor was derived from an adult with an advanced solid tumor such as melanoma, head and neck, liver or kidney cancer. The V and J segments used are TRBV12-2 and TRBJ2-1. TRBV12-2 has pseudogene status. The CDR3 reads CASSPRDLGYNEQFF. The nucleotide sequence reads as follows: TGTGCCAGCAGCCCTAGGGACCTCGGGTACAATGAGCAGTTCTTC.